This TCR beta chain was obtained from a study of CD8+ T cells in alopecia areata. Study-wide context: Each day, treated patients took oral tofacitinib twice, at 5 to 10 mg per dose. Tofacitinib was given for 6 to 18 months, then stopped for 6 months. Notes on the study in general: It was less clear whether patients shared TCRs than it was in mice, possibly because of HLA.

Treatment here: oral pan-JAK inhibitor, 5-10 mg twice daily. PBMC-derived CD4+ and CD8+ T cells were sorted. On this clone: Its matching antigen is unknown.

RNA extraction was followed by reverse transcription into cDNA, which acted as the sequencing template. Clones were sequenced by immunoSEQ multiplex PCR, and TCRdb holds only the in-frame ones, with some missing. The profile shows around 150,000 clones, roughly 82% of them singletons. The germline V gene encodes CDR1 LGHNA and CDR2 YNFKEQ. V shed 7 bases, J shed 1 base, and the junction held 12 bases outside the gene matches. This CDR3 is built from 16 residues. The rearrangement joins TRBV4-2 to TRBJ1-1, with 7 bases identical to TRBD1. This receptor was obtained from a human donor with alopecia areata. The source material was CD8+ T cells sorted from blood, sampled at week 4, from a patient treated with tofacitinib. CDR3 amino acids: CASIREATGTNTEAFF. The CDR3 nucleotides read TGTGCCAGCATTCGGGAAGCGACAGGGACGAACACTGAAGCTTTCTTT.